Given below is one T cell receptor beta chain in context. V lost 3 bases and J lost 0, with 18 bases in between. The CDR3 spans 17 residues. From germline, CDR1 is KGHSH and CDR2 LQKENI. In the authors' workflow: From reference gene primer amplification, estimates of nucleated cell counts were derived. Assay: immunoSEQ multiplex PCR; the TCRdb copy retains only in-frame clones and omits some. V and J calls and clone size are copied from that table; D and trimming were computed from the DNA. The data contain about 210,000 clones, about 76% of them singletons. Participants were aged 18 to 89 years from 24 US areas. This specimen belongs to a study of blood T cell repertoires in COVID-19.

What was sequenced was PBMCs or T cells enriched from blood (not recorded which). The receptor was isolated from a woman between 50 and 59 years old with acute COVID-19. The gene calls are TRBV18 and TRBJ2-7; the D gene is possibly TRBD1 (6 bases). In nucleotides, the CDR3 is TGTGCCAGCTCACCCCTGGCTAAGGGACAACGCTCCTACGAGCAGTACTTC. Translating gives CASSPLAKGQRSYEQYF.